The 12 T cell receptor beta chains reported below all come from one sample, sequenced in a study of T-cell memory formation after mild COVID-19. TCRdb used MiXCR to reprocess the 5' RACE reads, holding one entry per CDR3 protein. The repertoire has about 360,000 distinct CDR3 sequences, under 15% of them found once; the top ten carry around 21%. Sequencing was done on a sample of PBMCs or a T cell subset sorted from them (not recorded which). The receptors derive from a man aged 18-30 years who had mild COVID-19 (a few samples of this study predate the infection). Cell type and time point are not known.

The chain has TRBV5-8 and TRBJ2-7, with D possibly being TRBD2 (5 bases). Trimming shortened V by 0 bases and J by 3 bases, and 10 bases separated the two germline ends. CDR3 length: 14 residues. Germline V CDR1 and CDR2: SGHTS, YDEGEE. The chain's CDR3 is CASSLARESYEQYV. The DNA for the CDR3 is TGTGCCAGCAGCTTGGCAAGGGAGAGCTACGAGCAGTACGTC.

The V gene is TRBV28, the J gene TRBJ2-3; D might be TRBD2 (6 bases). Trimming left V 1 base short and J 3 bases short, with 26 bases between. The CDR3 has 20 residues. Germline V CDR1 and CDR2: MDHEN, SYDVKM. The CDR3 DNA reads TGTGCCAGCAGTTTATCTCCTAGCGCCTACTCGCGCCGTACAACAGATACGCAGTATTTT. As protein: CASSLSPSAYSRRTTDTQYF.

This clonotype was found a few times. Here the CDR3 reads CSAVKGMDTQYF. The CDR3, as DNA: TGCAGTGCTGTAAAGGGGATGGATACGCAGTATTTT. The chain recombines TRBV20-1 with TRBJ2-3, with D possibly matching TRBD1 (5 bases). CDR1 is DFQATT, CDR2 SNEGSKA, per germline (reference sequence). V was cut by 5 bases and J by 6 bases, with 12 bases left in between. The CDR3 runs to 12 residues.

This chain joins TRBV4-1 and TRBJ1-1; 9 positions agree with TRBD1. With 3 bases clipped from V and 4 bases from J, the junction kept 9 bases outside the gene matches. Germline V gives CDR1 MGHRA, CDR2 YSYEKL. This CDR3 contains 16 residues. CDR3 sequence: CASSQGLKTGGTEAFF. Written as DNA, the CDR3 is TGCGCCAGCAGCCAGGGTTTGAAGACAGGGGGCACTGAAGCTTTCTTT.

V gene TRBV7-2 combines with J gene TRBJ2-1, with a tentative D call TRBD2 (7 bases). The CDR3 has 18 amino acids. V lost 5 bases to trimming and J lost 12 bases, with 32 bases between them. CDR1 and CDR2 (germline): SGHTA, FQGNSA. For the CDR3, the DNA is TGTGCCAGCAGCCGCGGGTTCTCTGGGGGGGCGCTGGCCGCTGGGCAGTTCTTC. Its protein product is CASSRGFSGGALAAGQFF. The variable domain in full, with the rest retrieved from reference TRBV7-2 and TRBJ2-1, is GAGVSQSPSNKVTEKGKDVELRCDPISGHTALYWYRQSLGQGLEFLIYFQGNSAPDKSGLPSDRFSAERTGGSVSTLTIQRTQQEDSAVYLCASSRGFSGGALAAGQFFGPGTRLTVL.

The CDR3 nucleotides are TGTGCCAGCAGTGTGAGCGGGAACACTGAAGCTTTCTTT. Translated: CASSVSGNTEAFF. The chain couples TRBV7-3 to TRBJ1-1; D call uncertain. Trimming took off 6 bases at V and 1 base at J, with 9 bases between the two ends. This CDR3 spans 13 amino acids. Germline V CDR1 and CDR2: SGHTA, FQGTGA.

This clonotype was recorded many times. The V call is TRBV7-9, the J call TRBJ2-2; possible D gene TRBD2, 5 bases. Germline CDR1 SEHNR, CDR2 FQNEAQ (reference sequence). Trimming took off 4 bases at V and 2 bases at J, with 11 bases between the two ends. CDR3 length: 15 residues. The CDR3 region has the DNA TGTGCCAGCAGCTCCGGGATCACTAACACCGGGGAGCTGTTTTTT. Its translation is CASSSGITNTGELFF.

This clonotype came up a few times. CDR3 residues: CASSLRGGQNTGELFF. The CDR3 region has the DNA TGCGCCAGCAGCTTACGTGGGGGCCAGAACACCGGGGAGCTGTTTTTT. The V call is TRBV5-1, the J call TRBJ2-2, with D tentatively TRBD1 (6 bases). The CDR3 contains 16 residues. From germline, CDR1 is SGHRS and CDR2 YFSETQ. V lost 2 bases to trimming and J lost 1 base, with 12 bases between them.

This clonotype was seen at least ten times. The CDR3, as DNA: TGCGCCAGCAGCTCCAACGCTCAGGATACGCAGTATTTT. It codes for CASSSNAQDTQYF. The chain uses TRBV5-1 and TRBJ2-3; D is ambiguous. The CDR3 runs 13 residues. Per the germline V gene, CDR1 is SGHRS and CDR2 is YFSETQ. Trimming removed 3 bases at V and 6 bases at J, with 11 bases between.

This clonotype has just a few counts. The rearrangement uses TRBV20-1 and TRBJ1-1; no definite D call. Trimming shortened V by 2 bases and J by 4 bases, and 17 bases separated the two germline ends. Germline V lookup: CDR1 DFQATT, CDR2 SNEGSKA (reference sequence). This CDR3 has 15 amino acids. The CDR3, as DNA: TGCAGTGCTAGAATCAGGTTTAGGGTCGCCACTGAAGCTTTCTTT. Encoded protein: CSARIRFRVATEAFF.

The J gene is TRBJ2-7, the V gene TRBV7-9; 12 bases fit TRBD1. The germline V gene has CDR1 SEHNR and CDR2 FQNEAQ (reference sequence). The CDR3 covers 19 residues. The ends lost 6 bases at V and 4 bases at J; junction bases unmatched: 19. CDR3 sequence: CASSPPSGTGGVTTYEQYF. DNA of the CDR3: TGTGCCAGCAGTCCCCCGAGTGGGACAGGGGGCGTTACTACGTACGAGCAGTACTTC.

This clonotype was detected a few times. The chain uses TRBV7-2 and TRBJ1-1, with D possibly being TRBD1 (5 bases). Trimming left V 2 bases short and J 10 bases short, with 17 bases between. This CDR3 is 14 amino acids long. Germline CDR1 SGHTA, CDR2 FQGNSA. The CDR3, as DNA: TGTGCCAGCAGCTTAACCGCGGGGGGGAGGGGAGCTTTCTTT. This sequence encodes CASSLTAGGRGAFF.